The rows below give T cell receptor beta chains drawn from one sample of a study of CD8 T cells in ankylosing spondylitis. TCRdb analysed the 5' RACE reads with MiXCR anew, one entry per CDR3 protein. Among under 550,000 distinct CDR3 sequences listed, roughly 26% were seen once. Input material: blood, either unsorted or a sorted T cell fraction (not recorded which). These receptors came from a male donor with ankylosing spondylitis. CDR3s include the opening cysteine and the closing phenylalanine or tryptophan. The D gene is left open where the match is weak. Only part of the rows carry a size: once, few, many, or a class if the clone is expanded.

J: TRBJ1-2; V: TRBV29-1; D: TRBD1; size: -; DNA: TGCAGCTCGGGACAGGGGCCCAACTATGGCTACACCTTC; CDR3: CSSGQGPNYGYTF
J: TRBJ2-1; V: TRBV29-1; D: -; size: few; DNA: TGCAGCGTTGAGGGCCCCCCGAGCTCCTACAATGAGCAGTTCTTC; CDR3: CSVEGPPSSYNEQFF
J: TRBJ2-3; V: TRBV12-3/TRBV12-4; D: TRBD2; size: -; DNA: TGTGCCAGCAGCTCCGGGACTAGCGGGATCTCGCAGTATTTT; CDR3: CASSSGTSGISQYF
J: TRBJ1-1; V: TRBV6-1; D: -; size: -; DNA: TGTGCCAGCAGTCATTCCCCCGGACAGAAAAGGAGAGAAGCTTTCTTT; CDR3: CASSHSPGQKRREAFF
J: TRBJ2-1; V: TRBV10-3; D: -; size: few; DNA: TGTGCCATCAGTGAGTCCGTACAGGGCAATGAGCAGTTCTTC; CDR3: CAISESVQGNEQFF
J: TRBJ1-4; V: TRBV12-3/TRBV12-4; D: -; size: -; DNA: TGTGCCAGCAGGCTCAACAGGGAAACTCTTAATGAAAAACTGTTTTTT; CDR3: CASRLNRETLNEKLFF
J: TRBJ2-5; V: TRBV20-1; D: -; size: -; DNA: TGCAGTGCTACGGACTTGGGAGAGACCCAGTACTTC; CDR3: CSATDLGETQYF
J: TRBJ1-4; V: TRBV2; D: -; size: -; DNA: TGTGCCAGCAGAGCGAATACAAATGAAAAACTGTTTTTT; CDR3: CASRANTNEKLFF
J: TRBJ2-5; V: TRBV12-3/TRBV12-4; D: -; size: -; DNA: TGTGCCAGCAATTTAGTTAGCATCGAGACCCAGTACTTC; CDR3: CASNLVSIETQYF
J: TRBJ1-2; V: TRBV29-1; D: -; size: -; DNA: TGCAGCGCCGCCAACGGGGGGGCGAGAGGCTACACCTTC; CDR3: CSAANGGARGYTF
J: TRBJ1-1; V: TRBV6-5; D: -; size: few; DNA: TGTGCCAGCAGTAACCGGCGTCGGGGGCCTGAAGCTTTCTTT; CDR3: CASSNRRRGPEAFF
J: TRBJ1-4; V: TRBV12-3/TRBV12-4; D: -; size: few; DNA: TGTGCCAGCAGTCGGGGGAGGAGGGAAAAACTGTTTTTT; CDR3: CASSRGRREKLFF
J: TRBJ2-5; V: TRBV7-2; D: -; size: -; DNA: TGTGCCAGCAGCTTATTCCCGGGAGAGACCCAGTACTTC; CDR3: CASSLFPGETQYF
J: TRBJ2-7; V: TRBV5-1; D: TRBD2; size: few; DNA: TGCGCCAGCTCCGACCCCGGGACTAGCAGCTACGAGCAGTACTTC; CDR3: CASSDPGTSSYEQYF
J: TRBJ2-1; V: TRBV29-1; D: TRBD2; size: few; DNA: TGCAGCGTTGAAAGTGGCGGGAGACAGTTCTTC; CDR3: CSVESGGRQFF
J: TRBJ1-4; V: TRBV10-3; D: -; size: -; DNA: TGTGCCATCAGTGAAACCCAGGGAAATGATGAAAAACTGTTTTTT; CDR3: CAISETQGNDEKLFF
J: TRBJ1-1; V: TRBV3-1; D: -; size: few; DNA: TGTGCCAGCAGCCAACCGGGGGCCCTGGACACTGAAGCTTTCTTT; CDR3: CASSQPGALDTEAFF
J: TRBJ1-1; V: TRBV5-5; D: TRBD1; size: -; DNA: TGTGCCAGCAGCTTGCCGGGACAGGGGACCCCTGAAGCTTTCTTT; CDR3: CASSLPGQGTPEAFF
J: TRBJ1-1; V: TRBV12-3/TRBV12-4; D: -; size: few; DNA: TGTGCCAGCCTCCGGACAGATGAAGCTTTCTTT; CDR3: CASLRTDEAFF
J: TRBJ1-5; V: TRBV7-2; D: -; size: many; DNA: TGTGCCAGCAGCTTAATGACAGATAGCAATCAGCCCCAGCATTTT; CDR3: CASSLMTDSNQPQHF
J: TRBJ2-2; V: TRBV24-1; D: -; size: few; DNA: TGTGCCACCAGTGGCGGTTGGGGCTCCGGGGAGCTGTTTTTT; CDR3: CATSGGWGSGELFF
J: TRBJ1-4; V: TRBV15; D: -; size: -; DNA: TGTGCCACCAGCAGAGATCCTGCCACGGTTAATGAAAAACTGTTTTTT; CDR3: CATSRDPATVNEKLFF
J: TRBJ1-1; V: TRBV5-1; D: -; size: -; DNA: TGCGCCAGCAGCTTCTCAGCACCGAACACTGAAGCTTTCTTT; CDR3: CASSFSAPNTEAFF
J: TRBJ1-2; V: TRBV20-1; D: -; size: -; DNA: TGCAGTGCTAGAGATGAAAGGACAGTCTATGGCTACACCTTC; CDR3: CSARDERTVYGYTF
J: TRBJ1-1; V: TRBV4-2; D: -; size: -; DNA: TGTGCCAGCAGGCCGGGTTCGGGGGACACTGAAGCTTTCTTT; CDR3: CASRPGSGDTEAFF
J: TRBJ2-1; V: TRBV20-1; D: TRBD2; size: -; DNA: TGCAGTGCTAGAGTGCCAGCGGGAGGCGATGAGCAGTTCTTC; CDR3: CSARVPAGGDEQFF
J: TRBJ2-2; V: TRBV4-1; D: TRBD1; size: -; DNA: TGCGCCAGCAGCCAGCCTGACAGGGACACCGGGGAGCTGTTTTTT; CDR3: CASSQPDRDTGELFF
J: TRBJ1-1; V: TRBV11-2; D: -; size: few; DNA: TGTGCCAGCAGGTATAACAGGGAACGGTCGAACACTGAAGCTTTCTTT; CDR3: CASRYNRERSNTEAFF
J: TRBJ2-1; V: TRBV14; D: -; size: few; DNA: TGTGCCAGCAGCCAAGAAGGGGCCGTATCGCACAATGAGCAGTTCTTC; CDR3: CASSQEGAVSHNEQFF
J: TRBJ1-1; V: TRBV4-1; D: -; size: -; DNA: TGCGCCAGCAGCCAAGAACGGCTCGTCCGTGGCACTGAAGCTTTCTTT; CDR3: CASSQERLVRGTEAFF
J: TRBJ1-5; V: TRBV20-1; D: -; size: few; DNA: TGCAGTGCTAGGGGGCAGGGCTCGGGGCAGCCCCAGCATTTT; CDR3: CSARGQGSGQPQHF
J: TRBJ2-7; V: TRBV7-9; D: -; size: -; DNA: TGTGCCAGCAGCAGGGAGGCTAGGGAGCAGTACTTC; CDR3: CASSREAREQYF
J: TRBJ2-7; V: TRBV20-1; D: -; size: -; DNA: TGCAGTGCTAGATGGAGGGTGGCGGTCTACGAGCAGTACTTC; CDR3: CSARWRVAVYEQYF
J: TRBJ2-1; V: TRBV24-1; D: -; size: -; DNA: TGTGCCACCAGTGATCCCACCATAGGAGGGTACGCTGAGCAGTTCTTC; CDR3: CATSDPTIGGYAEQFF
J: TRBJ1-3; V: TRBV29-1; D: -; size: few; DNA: TGCAGCGCCGGTGGGACGACTGGAAACACCATATATTTT; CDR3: CSAGGTTGNTIYF
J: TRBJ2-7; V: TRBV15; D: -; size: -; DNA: TGTGCCACCAGCCTCCGCGGCCTTGGATACGAGCAGTACTTC; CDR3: CATSLRGLGYEQYF